These 29 T cell receptor beta chains were sequenced from one sample in a study of early stage breast cancer tumors. Here immunoSEQ multiplex PCR was the method, and the copy in TCRdb shows in-frame clones only, minus some. The sample has around 5,400 clones; about three quarters are singletons. Sample: breast tumor tissue. The receptor set was obtained from a person in their sixties or seventies with breast cancer.

This sequence joins TRBV6-5 and TRBJ1-1, with TRBD1 identical over 8 bases. The V gene's germline CDR1 is MNHEY and CDR2 SVGAGI. CDR3 length: 15 residues. V shed 6 bases and J 4 bases; nucleotides not matched to a gene: 10. Written as DNA, the CDR3 is TGTGCCAGCAGACCCACGGGACAGGTCGCCACTGAAGCTTTCTTT. This gives the protein CASRPTGQVATEAFF.

The gene calls are TRBV7-3 and TRBJ2-5; D perhaps matches TRBD2 (6 bases). V was pared by 4 bases and J by 1 base, with 13 bases between. This CDR3 has 15 amino acids. CDR1 is SGHTA and CDR2 is FQGTGA in the germline V gene. In DNA form, the CDR3 reads TGTGCCAGCAGCTCAGACGCGGGGTCCCAAGAGACCCAGTACTTC. Translating it yields CASSSDAGSQETQYF.

This clone was counted once. The chain joins TRBV5-1 to TRBJ2-7; D is possibly TRBD1 or TRBD2 (5 bases each). The CDR3 consists of 15 residues. Germline CDR1 is SGHRS and CDR2 is YFSETQ. The V gene lost 6 bases and the J gene lost 3 bases, with 19 bases spanning the gap. CDR3: CASKGEGLGDYEQYF. As DNA, the CDR3 is TGCGCCAGCAAAGGGGAAGGCCTCGGGGACTACGAGCAGTACTTC.

This chain joins TRBV18 and TRBJ2-3; 8 nucleotides line up with TRBD1. This CDR3 has 16 amino acids. Germline-derived CDR1 and CDR2 are KGHSH and LQKENI. Trimming cost V 2 bases and J 0 bases; bases outside gene matches: 4. CDR3 protein: CASSPLRTGSTDTQYF. DNA of the CDR3: TGTGCCAGCTCACCATTAAGGACAGGGAGCACAGATACGCAGTATTTT.

The V gene is TRBV10-2, the J gene TRBJ2-2, with D uncertain. Trimming shortened V by 6 bases and J by 4 bases, and 9 bases separated the two germline ends. The CDR3 consists of 13 residues. CDR1 WSHSY and CDR2 SAAADI come from the germline V gene. The CDR3 here is CASRNPLTGELFF. The CDR3 DNA follows: TGCGCCAGCAGGAATCCTCTCACCGGGGAGCTGTTTTTT.

The CDR3 DNA reads as TGTGCCAGCAGTCACCGGGACTACGAGCAGTACTTC. Residues: CASSHRDYEQYF. J is TRBJ2-7 and V is TRBV6-5, with D maybe TRBD2 (5 bases). This CDR3 is built from 12 residues. The V end was cut by 5 bases, the J end by 3 bases, with 8 bases between. Germline assignment: CDR1 MNHEY and CDR2 SVGAGI.

V gene TRBV9 combines with J gene TRBJ2-1, with D maybe TRBD2 (5 bases). The CDR3 is made up of 14 amino acids. Trimming took off 3 bases at V and 4 bases at J, with 11 bases between the two ends. The V gene's germline CDR1 is SGDLS and CDR2 YYNGEE. The CDR3 region is CASSATGKYNEQFF. In DNA, the CDR3 is TGTGCCAGCAGCGCCACCGGGAAGTACAATGAGCAGTTCTTC.

This clone occurred a few times. The chain uses TRBV9 and TRBJ2-7, with 9 nucleotides matching TRBD1. CDR1 and CDR2 from the germline V gene are SGDLS and YYNGEE. The V and J ends lost 4 bases and 3 bases, in that order; junction bases with no gene match: 14. This CDR3 is built from 17 residues. The DNA for the CDR3 is TGTGCCAGCAGCCCACACCCCCCGGACAGGGGTAGCTACGAGCAGTACTTC. This sequence encodes CASSPHPPDRGSYEQYF.

This clone occurred a few times. V is TRBV7-2 and J is TRBJ2-3; D not resolved. Trimming left V 0 bases short and J 5 bases short, with 6 bases between. Per germline, CDR1 SGHTA and CDR2 FQGNSA. The CDR3 extends over 13 amino acids. The CDR3 region is CASSLAPRDTQYF. In nucleotides, the CDR3 is TGTGCCAGCAGCTTAGCCCCCCGAGATACGCAGTATTTT.

This clone was seen once. The chain joins TRBV7-2 to TRBJ2-3; weak D call: TRBD1 (6 bases). The CDR3 runs to 19 residues. V was trimmed by 2 bases and J by 6 bases, leaving 27 bases between them. CDR1 SGHTA and CDR2 FQGNSA come from the germline V gene. CDR3 amino acids: CASSLLGATRIRPGDTQYF. CDR3 nucleotides: TGTGCCAGCAGCTTATTGGGGGCGACGAGGATCAGGCCCGGGGATACGCAGTATTTT.

J is TRBJ1-5 and V is TRBV6-6; 8 nucleotides agree with TRBD1. With V trimmed by 5 bases and J by 9 bases, 12 bases remained unmatched. Looked up from germline, CDR1 is MNHNY and CDR2 is SVGAGI (reference sequence). CDR3 size: 15 residues. CDR3 in amino acids: CASSPDRAREWPQHF. The CDR3 DNA is TGTGCCAGCAGTCCGGACAGGGCACGGGAATGGCCCCAGCATTTT.

This clone was counted once. V usage is TRBV7-9 and J usage is TRBJ1-1, with TRBD1 as a possible D gene (6 bases). This CDR3 has 16 residues. Trimming pared 1 base from V and 1 base from J, leaving 13 bases between. Looked up from germline, CDR1 is SEHNR and CDR2 is FQNEAQ (reference sequence). CDR3 residues: CASSLGQGRKNTEAFF. The CDR3 DNA follows: TGTGCCAGCAGCTTAGGGCAGGGGAGGAAGAACACTGAAGCTTTCTTT.

The V gene is TRBV5-1, the J gene TRBJ2-1; 8 bases map to TRBD1. After removal of 0 bases from V and 3 bases from J, the junction contained 2 bases not matched to a gene. CDR1 is SGHRS and CDR2 is YFSETQ in the germline V gene. The CDR3 contains 15 residues. The CDR3 protein is CASSLDRGFYNEQFF. As DNA, the CDR3 is TGCGCCAGCAGCTTGGACAGGGGGTTCTACAATGAGCAGTTCTTC.

This clone has more than one count but fewer than ten. This chain uses TRBV6-7 with TRBJ2-4, with D hard to call. TRBV6-7 falls under the ORF class, with uncertain function. V lost 0 bases and J lost 0, with 3 bases in between. The CDR3 runs 14 residues. The CDR3 protein is CASSYSVAKNIQYF. In DNA form, the CDR3 reads TGTGCCAGCAGTTACTCGGTAGCCAAAAACATTCAGTACTTC.

This chain uses TRBV7-9 with TRBJ2-3; 7 bases fit TRBD1. The V and J ends lost 4 bases and 5 bases, in that order; junction bases with no gene match: 9. CDR1 and CDR2 (germline): SEHNR, FQNEAQ (reference sequence). This CDR3 comprises 15 residues. The CDR3 protein is CASSYQGQSKDTQYF. CDR3 DNA sequence: TGTGCCAGCAGCTACCAGGGACAGTCAAAAGATACGCAGTATTTT.

This clone has just a few counts. This chain joins TRBV18 and TRBJ2-5; the D gene is possibly TRBD1 (6 bases). Trimming removed 2 bases at V and 3 bases at J, with 13 bases between. Germline V gene lookup returns CDR1 KGHSH and CDR2 LQKENI. This CDR3 has 15 amino acids. The CDR3 loop is CASSPETGSKETQYF. CDR3 coding DNA: TGTGCCAGCTCACCAGAGACAGGTTCAAAAGAGACCCAGTACTTC.

This sequence joins TRBV27 and TRBJ1-1; no clear D gene. Germline V lookup: CDR1 MNHEY, CDR2 SMNVEV (reference sequence). This CDR3 spans 14 amino acids. V lost 9 bases and J lost 5, with 19 bases in between. CDR3 coding DNA: TGTGCCAGTTGGGAGGCCGGGATTAGAACTGAAGCTTTCTTT. Translating gives CASWEAGIRTEAFF.

CDR3 DNA sequence: TGTGCCAGCAGTTTAGATGGGGGCCGGGGGTATGGCTACACCTTC. This encodes CASSLDGGRGYGYTF. The gene calls are TRBV28 and TRBJ1-2, with a possible D match to TRBD1 (6 bases). V was trimmed by 2 bases and J by 5 bases, leaving 15 bases between them. Germline V gives CDR1 MDHEN, CDR2 SYDVKM. CDR3 length: 15 residues.

This chain joins TRBV7-2 and TRBJ1-2; D ambiguous. Germline V gene sequence: CDR1 SGHTA, CDR2 FQGNSA. This CDR3 comprises 12 residues. The V and J ends lost 0 bases and 9 bases respectively, with 8 bases between them. The CDR3 nucleotides are TGTGCCAGCAGCTTAGCACTCTCGAGCTACACCTTC. Protein sequence: CASSLALSSYTF.

The J gene is TRBJ2-1, the V gene TRBV4-2; the match to TRBD2 covers 12 bases. V shed 5 bases and J 0 bases; nucleotides not matched to a gene: 14. This CDR3 contains 20 residues. Germline V gene data show CDR1 as LGHNA and CDR2 as YNFKEQ. The DNA for the CDR3 is TGTGCCAGCAGCTTTAACGGGCTAGCGGGGGGGCCGAGCTCCTACAATGAGCAGTTCTTC. It encodes CASSFNGLAGGPSSYNEQFF.

Only a few counts were recorded for this clone. The CDR3: CASSITDRPDTQYF. The CDR3 nucleotides are TGTGCCAGCAGCATCACGGACAGACCAGATACGCAGTATTTT. The chain recombines TRBV5-6 with TRBJ2-3, with a possible D match to TRBD1 (6 bases). Trimming removed 4 bases from V and 4 bases from J, with 13 bases in between. Looked up from germline, CDR1 is SGHDT and CDR2 is YYEEEE. The CDR3 sequence is 14 residues long.

CDR3 in DNA: TGCGCCAGCACCGAACGGGGCCGAGACCAAGAAGCTTTCTTT. Translated, it gives CASTERGRDQEAFF. The V call is TRBV4-1, the J call TRBJ1-1; D is perhaps TRBD1 (5 bases). The CDR3 loop spans 14 amino acids. The V gene lost 7 bases and the J gene lost 8 bases, with 20 bases spanning the gap. Germline CDR1 reads MGHRA; CDR2 reads YSYEKL.

The chain uses TRBV28 and TRBJ1-6; 8 bases align to TRBD1. CDR3 length equals 15 residues. Trimming removed 5 bases from V and 8 bases from J; junction bases left unmatched: 8. CDR1 MDHEN and CDR2 SYDVKM come from the germline V gene. Written as DNA, the CDR3 is TGTGCCAGCAGTCCAGGACAGGGAGGATATTCACCCCTCCACTTT. The encoded protein is CASSPGQGGYSPLHF.

This clone was detected only a few times. CDR3 bases: TGTGCCTGGAGGGAACTAGGGCGGGGGGGCCGGAACAATGAGCAGTTCTTC. Protein: CAWRELGRGGRNNEQFF. The gene calls are TRBV30 and TRBJ2-1, with TRBD2 matching 9 bases. CDR3 length: 17 residues. Germline loops: CDR1 GTSNPN, CDR2 SVGIG (reference sequence). V lost 3 bases and J lost 5; bases outside the gene matches: 14.

The V call is TRBV5-4, the J call TRBJ2-7, with a possible D match to TRBD2 (8 bases). Germline values: CDR1 SGHNT, CDR2 YYREEE (reference sequence). This CDR3 region has 17 residues. V was trimmed by 6 bases and J by 3 bases, leaving 25 bases between them. The CDR3 region is CASTSGGGAGVVYEQYF. CDR3 sequence (DNA): TGTGCCAGCACCTCAGGGGGGGGAGCGGGAGTGGTCTACGAGCAGTACTTC.

The V and J genes are TRBV9 and TRBJ1-3; TRBD1 matches at 7 bases. Germline V lookup: CDR1 SGDLS, CDR2 YYNGEE. V lost 4 bases, J lost 0 bases, and 4 bases stayed unmatched. This CDR3 is built from 15 residues. CDR3 in amino acids: CASSWDSRSGNTIYF. CDR3 in DNA: TGTGCCAGCAGCTGGGACAGCCGCTCTGGAAACACCATATATTTT. The complete variable domain, with remaining parts taken from reference TRBV9 and TRBJ1-3, reads DSGVTQTPKHLITATGQRVTLRCSPRSGDLSVYWYQQSLDQGLQFLIQYYNGEERAKGNILERFSAQQFPDLHSELNLSSLELGDSALYFCASSWDSRSGNTIYFGEGSWLTVV.

The chain carries TRBV7-9 and TRBJ2-5, with 7 bases lining up with TRBD1. Trimming removed 5 bases from V and 2 bases from J; junction bases left unmatched: 5. The CDR3 extends over 14 amino acids. Germline V gives CDR1 SEHNR, CDR2 FQNEAQ (reference sequence). This CDR3 is CASSPWDRQETQYF. The CDR3 DNA follows: TGTGCCAGCAGCCCATGGGACAGACAAGAGACCCAGTACTTC.

This chain joins TRBV19 and TRBJ2-2; D may be TRBD1 or TRBD2 (5 bases each). This CDR3 has 17 amino acids. The V end lost 5 bases, the J end lost 0 bases, and 16 bases lay between the germline ends. Germline assignment: CDR1 LNHDA and CDR2 SQIVND (reference sequence). In nucleotides, the CDR3 is TGTGCCAGTAGTTTACGTGTGAGGGGCGCGAACACCGGGGAGCTGTTTTTT. It yields the protein CASSLRVRGANTGELFF.

The chain's CDR3 is CASSRDRSSSGANVLTF. As DNA, the CDR3 is TGTGCCAGCAGCCGGGACAGGTCCAGCTCTGGGGCCAACGTCCTGACTTTC. The chain couples TRBV28 to TRBJ2-6, with 8 bases lining up with TRBD1. The CDR3 totals 17 residues. Germline CDR1 and CDR2: MDHEN and SYDVKM. Trimming removed 6 bases from V and 0 bases from J; junction bases left unmatched: 7. The whole variable domain, remainder taken from reference TRBV28 and TRBJ2-6, is DVKVTQSSRYLVKRTGEKVFLECVQDMDHENMFWYRQDPGLGLRLIYFSYDVKMKEKGDIPEGYSVSREKKERFSLILESASTNQTSMYLCASSRDRSSSGANVLTFGAGSRLTVL.